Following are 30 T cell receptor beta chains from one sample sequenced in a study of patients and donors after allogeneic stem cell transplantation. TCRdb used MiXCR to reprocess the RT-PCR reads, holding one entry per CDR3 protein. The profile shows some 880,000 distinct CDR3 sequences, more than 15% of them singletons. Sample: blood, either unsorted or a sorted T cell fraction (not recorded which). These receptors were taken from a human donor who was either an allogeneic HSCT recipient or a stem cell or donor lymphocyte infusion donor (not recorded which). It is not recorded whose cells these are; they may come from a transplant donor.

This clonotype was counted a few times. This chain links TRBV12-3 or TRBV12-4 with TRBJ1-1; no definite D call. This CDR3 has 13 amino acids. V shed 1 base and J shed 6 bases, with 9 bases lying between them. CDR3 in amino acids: CASSLVAPAEAFF. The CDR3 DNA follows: TGTGCCAGCAGTTTAGTTGCACCCGCTGAAGCTTTCTTT.

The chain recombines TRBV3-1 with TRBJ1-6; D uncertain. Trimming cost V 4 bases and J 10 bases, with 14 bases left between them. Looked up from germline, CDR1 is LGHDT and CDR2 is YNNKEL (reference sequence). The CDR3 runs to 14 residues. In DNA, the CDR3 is TGTGCCAGCAGCCCTACCCGGAAGCAATCACCCCTCCACTTT. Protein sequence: CASSPTRKQSPLHF.

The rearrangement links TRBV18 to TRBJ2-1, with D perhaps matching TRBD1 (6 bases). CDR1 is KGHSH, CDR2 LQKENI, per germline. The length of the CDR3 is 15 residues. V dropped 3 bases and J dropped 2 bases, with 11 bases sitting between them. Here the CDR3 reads CASSPQTGTYNEQFF. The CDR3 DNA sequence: TGTGCCAGCTCACCTCAGACAGGAACCTACAATGAGCAGTTCTTC.

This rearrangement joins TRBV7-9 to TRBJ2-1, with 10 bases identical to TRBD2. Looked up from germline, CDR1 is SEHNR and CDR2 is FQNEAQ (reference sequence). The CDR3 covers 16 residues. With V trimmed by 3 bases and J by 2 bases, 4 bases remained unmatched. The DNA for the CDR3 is TGTGCCAGCAGCTTCGCCGGACTAGCGGCCTACAATGAGCAGTTCTTC. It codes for CASSFAGLAAYNEQFF.

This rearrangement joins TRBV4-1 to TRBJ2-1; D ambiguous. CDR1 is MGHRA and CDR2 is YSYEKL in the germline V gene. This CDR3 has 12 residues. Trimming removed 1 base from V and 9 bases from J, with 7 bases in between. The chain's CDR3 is CASSQVLTEQFF. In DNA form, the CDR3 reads TGCGCCAGCAGCCAAGTCCTAACTGAGCAGTTCTTC.

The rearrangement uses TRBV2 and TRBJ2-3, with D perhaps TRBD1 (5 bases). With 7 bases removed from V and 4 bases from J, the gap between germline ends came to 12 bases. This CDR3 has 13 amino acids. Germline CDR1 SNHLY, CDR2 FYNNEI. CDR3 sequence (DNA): TGTGCCAGCACGTTGACAGAGGCAGATACGCAGTATTTT. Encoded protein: CASTLTEADTQYF.

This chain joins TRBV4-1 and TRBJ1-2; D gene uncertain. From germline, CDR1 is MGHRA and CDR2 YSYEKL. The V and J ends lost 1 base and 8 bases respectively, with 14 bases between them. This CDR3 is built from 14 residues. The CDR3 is CASSQVRALEGYTF. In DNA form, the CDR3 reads TGCGCCAGCAGCCAAGTCCGGGCGCTGGAGGGCTACACCTTC.

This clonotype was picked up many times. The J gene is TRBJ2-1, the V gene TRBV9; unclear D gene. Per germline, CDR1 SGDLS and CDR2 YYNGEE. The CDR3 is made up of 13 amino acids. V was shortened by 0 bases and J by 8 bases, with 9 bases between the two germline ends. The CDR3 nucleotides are TGTGCCAGCAGCGTAGGTGACGGTTATGAGCAGTTCTTC. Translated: CASSVGDGYEQFF. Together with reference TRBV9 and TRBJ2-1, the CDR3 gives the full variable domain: DSGVTQTPKHLITATGQRVTLRCSPRSGDLSVYWYQQSLDQGLQFLIQYYNGEERAKGNILERFSAQQFPDLHSELNLSSLELGDSALYFCASSVGDGYEQFFGPGTRLTVL.

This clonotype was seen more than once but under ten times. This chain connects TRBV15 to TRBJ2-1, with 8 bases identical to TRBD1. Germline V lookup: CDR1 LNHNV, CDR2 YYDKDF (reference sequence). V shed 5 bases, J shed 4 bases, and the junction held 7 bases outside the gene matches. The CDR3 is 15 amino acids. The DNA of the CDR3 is TGTGCCACCAGCGGCCAGGGGGCGGGATACAATGAGCAGTTCTTC. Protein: CATSGQGAGYNEQFF.

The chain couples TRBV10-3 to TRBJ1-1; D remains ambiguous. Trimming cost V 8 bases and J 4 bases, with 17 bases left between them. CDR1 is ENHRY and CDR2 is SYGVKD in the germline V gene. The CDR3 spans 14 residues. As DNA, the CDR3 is TGTGCCATCCTGGAGTCATCAGGCGGCACTGAAGCTTTCTTT. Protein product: CAILESSGGTEAFF.

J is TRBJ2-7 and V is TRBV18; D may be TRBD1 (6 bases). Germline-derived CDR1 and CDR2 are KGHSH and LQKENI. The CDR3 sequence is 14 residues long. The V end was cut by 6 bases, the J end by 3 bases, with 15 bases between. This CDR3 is CASSPRGDNYEQYF. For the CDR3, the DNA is TGTGCCAGCTCCCCCCGTGGGGACAACTACGAGCAGTACTTC.

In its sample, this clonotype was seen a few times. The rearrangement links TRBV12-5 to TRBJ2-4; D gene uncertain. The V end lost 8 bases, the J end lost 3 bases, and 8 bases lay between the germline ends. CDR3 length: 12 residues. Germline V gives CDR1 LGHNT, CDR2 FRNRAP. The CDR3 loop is CASTAYKNIQYF. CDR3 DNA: TGTGCTAGTACGGCTTACAAAAACATTCAGTACTTC.

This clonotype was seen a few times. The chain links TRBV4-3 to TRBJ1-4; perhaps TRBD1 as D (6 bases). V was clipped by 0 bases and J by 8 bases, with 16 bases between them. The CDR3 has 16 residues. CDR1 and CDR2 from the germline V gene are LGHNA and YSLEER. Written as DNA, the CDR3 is TGCGCCAGCAGCCAAGATCTGCAGGGGATGAGGGAAAAACTGTTTTTT. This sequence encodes CASSQDLQGMREKLFF.

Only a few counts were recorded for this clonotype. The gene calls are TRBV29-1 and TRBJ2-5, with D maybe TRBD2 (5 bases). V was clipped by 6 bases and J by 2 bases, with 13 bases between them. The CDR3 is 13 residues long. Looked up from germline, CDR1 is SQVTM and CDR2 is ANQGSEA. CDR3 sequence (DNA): TGCAGCGTCTCCGGACGGGATCAAGAGACCCAGTACTTC. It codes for CSVSGRDQETQYF.

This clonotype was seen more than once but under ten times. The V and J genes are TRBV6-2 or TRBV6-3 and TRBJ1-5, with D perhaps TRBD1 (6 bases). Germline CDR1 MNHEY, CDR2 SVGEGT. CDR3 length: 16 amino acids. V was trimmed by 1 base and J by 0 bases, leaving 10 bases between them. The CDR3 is CASSYYRGHSNQPQHF. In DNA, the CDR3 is TGTGCCAGCAGTTACTATCGGGGGCATAGCAATCAGCCCCAGCATTTT.

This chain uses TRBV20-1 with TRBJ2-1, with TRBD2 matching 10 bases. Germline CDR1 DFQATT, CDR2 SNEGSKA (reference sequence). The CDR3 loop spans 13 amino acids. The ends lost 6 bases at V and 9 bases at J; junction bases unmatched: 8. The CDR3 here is CSAGLAGGSEQFF. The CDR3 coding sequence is TGCAGTGCGGGTTTAGCGGGAGGAAGTGAGCAGTTCTTC.

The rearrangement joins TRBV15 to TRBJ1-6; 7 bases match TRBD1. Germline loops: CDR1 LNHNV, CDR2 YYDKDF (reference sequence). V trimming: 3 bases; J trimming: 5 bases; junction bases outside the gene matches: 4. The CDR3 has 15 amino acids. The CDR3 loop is CATSRGTADNSPLHF. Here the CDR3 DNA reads TGTGCCACCAGCAGGGGGACAGCCGATAATTCACCCCTCCACTTT.

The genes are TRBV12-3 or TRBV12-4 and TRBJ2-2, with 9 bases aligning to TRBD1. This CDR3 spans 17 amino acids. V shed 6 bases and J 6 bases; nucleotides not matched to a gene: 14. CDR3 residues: CASSTPDRGWESGELFF. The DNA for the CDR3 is TGTGCCAGCAGCACACCCGACAGGGGGTGGGAATCCGGGGAGCTGTTTTTT.

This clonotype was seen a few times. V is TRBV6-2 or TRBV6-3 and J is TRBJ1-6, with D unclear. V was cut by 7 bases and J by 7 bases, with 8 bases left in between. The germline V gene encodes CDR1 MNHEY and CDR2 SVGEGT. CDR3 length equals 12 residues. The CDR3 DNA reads TGTGCCAGCACAGAGAGAAATTCACCCCTCCACTTT. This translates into CASTERNSPLHF.

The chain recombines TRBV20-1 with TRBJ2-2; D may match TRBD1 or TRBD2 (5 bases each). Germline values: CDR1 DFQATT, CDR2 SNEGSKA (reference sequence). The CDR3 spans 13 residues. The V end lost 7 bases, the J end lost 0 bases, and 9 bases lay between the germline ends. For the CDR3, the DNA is TGCAGTGGGGACGCTCCGAACACCGGGGAGCTGTTTTTT. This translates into CSGDAPNTGELFF.

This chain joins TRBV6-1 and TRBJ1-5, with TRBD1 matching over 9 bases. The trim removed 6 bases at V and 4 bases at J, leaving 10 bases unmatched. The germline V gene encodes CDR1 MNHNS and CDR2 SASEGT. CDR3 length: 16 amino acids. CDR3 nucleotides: TGTGCCAGCAGCCGAGGGACAGGGTTAAAGAATCAGCCCCAGCATTTT. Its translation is CASSRGTGLKNQPQHF.

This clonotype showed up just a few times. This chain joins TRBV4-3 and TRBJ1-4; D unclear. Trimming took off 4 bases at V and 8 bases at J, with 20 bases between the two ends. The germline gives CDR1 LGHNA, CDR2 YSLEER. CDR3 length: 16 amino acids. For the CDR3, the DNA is TGCGCCAGCAGCCCGTCGGGTGGTCGGGTGAGCGAAAAACTGTTTTTT. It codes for CASSPSGGRVSEKLFF.

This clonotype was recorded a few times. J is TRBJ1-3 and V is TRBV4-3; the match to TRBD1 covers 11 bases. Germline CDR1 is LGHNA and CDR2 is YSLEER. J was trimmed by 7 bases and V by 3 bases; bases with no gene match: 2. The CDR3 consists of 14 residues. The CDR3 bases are TGCGCCAGCAGCCAGGACAGGGGGCTCAACACCATATATTTT. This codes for CASSQDRGLNTIYF.

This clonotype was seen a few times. The CDR3 region is CASSLDKGTYGYTF. The CDR3 nucleotides read TGTGCCAGCAGCTTAGATAAGGGGACCTATGGCTACACCTTC. The chain joins TRBV11-2 to TRBJ1-2; a weak D match, TRBD1 (5 bases). The CDR3 consists of 14 residues. Looked up from germline, CDR1 is SGHAT and CDR2 is FQNNGV. Deletions cut 0 bases from V and 4 bases from J, with 9 bases between.

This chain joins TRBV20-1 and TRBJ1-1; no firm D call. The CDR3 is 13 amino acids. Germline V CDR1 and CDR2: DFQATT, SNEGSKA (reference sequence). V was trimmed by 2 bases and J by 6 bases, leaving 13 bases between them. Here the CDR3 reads CSARHRPRSEAFF. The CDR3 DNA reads TGCAGTGCTAGACACCGTCCCAGGTCTGAAGCTTTCTTT.

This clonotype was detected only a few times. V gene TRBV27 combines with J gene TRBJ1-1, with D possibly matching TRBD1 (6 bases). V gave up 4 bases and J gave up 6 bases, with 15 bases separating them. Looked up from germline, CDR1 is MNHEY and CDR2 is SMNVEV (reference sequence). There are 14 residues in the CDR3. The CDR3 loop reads CASSSTGLGAEAFF. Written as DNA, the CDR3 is TGTGCCAGCAGTTCCACAGGGTTAGGGGCTGAAGCTTTCTTT.

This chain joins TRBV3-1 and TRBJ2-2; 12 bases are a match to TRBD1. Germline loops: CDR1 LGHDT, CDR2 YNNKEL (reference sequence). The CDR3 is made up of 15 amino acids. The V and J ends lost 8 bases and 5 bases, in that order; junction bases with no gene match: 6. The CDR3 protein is CASVRDRGRTGELFF. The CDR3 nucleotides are TGTGCCAGCGTCCGGGACAGGGGGCGTACCGGGGAGCTGTTTTTT. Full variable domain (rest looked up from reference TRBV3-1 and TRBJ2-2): DTAVSQTPKYLVTQMGNDKSIKCEQNLGHDTMYWYKQDSKKFLKIMFSYNNKELIINETVPNRFSPKSPDKAHLNLHINSLELGDSAVYFCASVRDRGRTGELFFGEGSRLTVL.

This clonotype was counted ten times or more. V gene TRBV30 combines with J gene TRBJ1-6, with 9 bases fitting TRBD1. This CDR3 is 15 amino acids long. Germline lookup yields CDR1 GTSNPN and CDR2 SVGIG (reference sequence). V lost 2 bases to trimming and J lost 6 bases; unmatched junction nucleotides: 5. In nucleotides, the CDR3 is TGTGCCTGGAGTAATGGACAGGGGAGTAATTCACCCCTCCACTTT. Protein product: CAWSNGQGSNSPLHF.

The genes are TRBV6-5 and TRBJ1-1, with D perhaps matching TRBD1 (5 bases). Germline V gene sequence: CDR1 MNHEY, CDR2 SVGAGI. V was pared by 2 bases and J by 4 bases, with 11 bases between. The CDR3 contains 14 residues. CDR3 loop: CASSYMGLSTEAFF. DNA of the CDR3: TGTGCCAGCAGTTACATGGGGCTGAGCACTGAAGCTTTCTTT.

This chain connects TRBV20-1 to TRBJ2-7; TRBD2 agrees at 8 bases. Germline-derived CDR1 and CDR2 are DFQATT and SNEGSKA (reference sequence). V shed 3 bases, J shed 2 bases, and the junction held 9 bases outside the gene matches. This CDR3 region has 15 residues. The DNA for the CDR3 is TGCAGTGCTAGGCCCCGGGGGGGGCGAACCTACGAGCAGTACTTC. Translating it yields CSARPRGGRTYEQYF.